A selection of T cell receptor beta chains follows, all from one sample in a study of shared clonotypes between healthy human individuals. Profiled with immunoSEQ multiplex PCR; TCRdb holds only in-frame clones, not every one. The sample contains more than 450,000 clones, around 74% of which appear only once. Material: PBMCs. Receptors originate from a woman aged 40 to 55 in good health. Some clones in this sample may be carry-over from other donors' samples. The CDR3 runs from the conserved cysteine through the conserved F or W. A D gene is named only where the DNA matches it firmly. Clone size is stated in some rows and not others, as once, few, many or a class when expanded.

d_call | cdr3_length | j_call | v_call | clone_size | cdr3_nt | cdr3_aa
- | 13 | TRBJ1-2 | TRBV5-4 | - | TGTGCCAGCAGCCCTTCAGTCAATAGGGGCTACACCTTC | CASSPSVNRGYTF
TRBD1 | 14 | TRBJ2-7 | TRBV10-3 | - | TGTGCCATCAGGATATCCGGGACAGCATACGAGCAGTACTTC | CAIRISGTAYEQYF
- | 16 | TRBJ2-7 | TRBV21-1 | few | TGTGCCAGCACCCCAGGGGGAAGGGGGCAAAGCTACGAGCAGTACTTC | CASTPGGRGQSYEQYF
TRBD2 | 15 | TRBJ2-1 | TRBV7-3 | - | TGTGCCAGCAGCTTAAGCGGGAGGGTCTACAATGAGCAGTTCTTC | CASSLSGRVYNEQFF
TRBD1 | 16 | TRBJ2-1 | TRBV5-4 | few | TGTGCCAGCAGCCCAACCCCAGAACAGGGGGTTTATGAGCAGTTCTTC | CASSPTPEQGVYEQFF
TRBD2 | 15 | TRBJ2-7 | TRBV4-2 | - | TGTGCCAGCAGCCAAGGGACTAGCGGGATGAAAGAGCAGTACTTC | CASSQGTSGMKEQYF
TRBD1 | 15 | TRBJ2-7 | TRBV5-5 | - | TGTGCCAGCAGCTTGGCGCTGCAGGGGGCTTACGAGCAGTACTTC | CASSLALQGAYEQYF
- | 16 | TRBJ2-7 | TRBV6-5 | - | TGTGCCAGCAGTTCCCCAACAGGGTGGTACTCCTACGAGCAGTACTTC | CASSSPTGWYSYEQYF
TRBD1 | 12 | TRBJ1-3 | TRBV11-2 | - | TGTGCCAGCAGCTACAGGGGGTACACCATATATTTT | CASSYRGYTIYF
- | 13 | TRBJ2-4 | TRBV10-3 | - | TGTGCCATCAGTGCTGAGGCCAAAAACATTCAGTACTTC | CAISAEAKNIQYF
TRBD1 | 13 | TRBJ1-3 | TRBV7-8 | once | TGTGCCAGCAGCTTCGGGACAGGGGCAACCATATATTTT | CASSFGTGATIYF
- | 20 | TRBJ2-3 | TRBV11-2 | - | TGTGCCAGCAGCTTAGATTCTTGGGCGTGGGGGAATACTAGCACAGATACGCAGTATTTT | CASSLDSWAWGNTSTDTQYF
- | 16 | TRBJ2-5 | TRBV11-3 | - | TGTGCCAGCAGCTTAGGGGGAATGGGGGACCAAGAGACCCAGTACTTC | CASSLGGMGDQETQYF
TRBD2 | 15 | TRBJ2-3 | TRBV4-1 | once | TGCGCCAGCAGCCAACTGGGAGGGACCACAGATACGCAGTATTTT | CASSQLGGTTDTQYF
TRBD1 | 14 | TRBJ1-5 | TRBV18 | - | TGTGCCAGCTCACCCGGACAGGGGAATCAGCCCCAGCATTTT | CASSPGQGNQPQHF
TRBD2 | 17 | TRBJ2-1 | TRBV5-4 | - | TGTGCCAGCAGCTTGGGCGTTCTGGGACTAGCGGGCGGTGAGCAGTTCTTC | CASSLGVLGLAGGEQFF
- | 15 | TRBJ1-2 | TRBV6-1 | - | TGTGCCAGCAGTGAAGCGCTAGGATCAGGGCAAGGCTACACCTTC | CASSEALGSGQGYTF
- | 13 | TRBJ1-6 | TRBV6-1 | - | TGTGCCAGCAGTGAAGAGGGGGATTCACCCCTCCACTTT | CASSEEGDSPLHF
- | 12 | TRBJ2-1 | TRBV29-1 | - | TGCAGCGGCCGTTGGGGGTACAATGAGCAGTTCTTC | CSGRWGYNEQFF
- | 13 | TRBJ2-5 | TRBV6-5 | - | TGTGCCAGCAGTTACTCCGGGGGAGAGACCCAGTACTTC | CASSYSGGETQYF
- | 15 | TRBJ2-4 | TRBV7-2 | once | TGTGCCAGCAGCTTGGCGGGGCTAGCCAAAAACATTCAGTACTTC | CASSLAGLAKNIQYF
- | 15 | TRBJ2-7 | TRBV15 | - | TGTGCCACCAGCAGAGATATTAGCGGAAGTAACGAGCAGTACTTC | CATSRDISGSNEQYF
- | 14 | TRBJ2-2 | TRBV18 | - | TGTGCCAGCTCACCAAGGCCAAACACCGGGGAGCTGTTTTTT | CASSPRPNTGELFF
- | 11 | TRBJ2-2 | TRBV9 | - | TGTGCCAGCAGCCGTACCGGGGAGCTGTTTTTT | CASSRTGELFF
- | 13 | TRBJ1-4 | TRBV19 | - | TGTGCCAGTAGTATATCTCTTAATGAAAAACTGTTTTTT | CASSISLNEKLFF
- | 15 | TRBJ1-4 | TRBV28 | - | TGTGCCAGCAGTTTATCTCTTGGGGGCAATGAAAAACTGTTTTTT | CASSLSLGGNEKLFF
- | 15 | TRBJ2-3 | TRBV19 | - | TGTGCCAGTAGTATAGTGGGGGGAGTGACAGATACGCAGTATTTT | CASSIVGGVTDTQYF
TRBD1 | 15 | TRBJ2-7 | TRBV5-1 | - | TGCGCCAGCAGCGGAAGACAGGGGGCTGATGCCGAGCAGTACTTC | CASSGRQGADAEQYF
TRBD1 | 14 | TRBJ2-7 | TRBV30 | - | TGTGCCTGGAGTACCGGGACAGGGCTCTACGAGCAGTACTTC | CAWSTGTGLYEQYF
TRBD1 | 16 | TRBJ1-3 | TRBV5-1 | - | TGCGCCAGCAGCTTGTCCGGGACAGGGCCCGGAAACACCATATATTTT | CASSLSGTGPGNTIYF
TRBD2 | 15 | TRBJ2-1 | TRBV7-6 | - | TGTGCCAGCAGCTCCAGCGGGAGGATTTACAATGAGCAGTTCTTC | CASSSSGRIYNEQFF
- | 15 | TRBJ2-1 | TRBV6-6 | once | TGTGCCAGCAGTGCCACCGGGACTTTGTCTAATGAGCAGTTCTTC | CASSATGTLSNEQFF
- | 16 | TRBJ2-3 | TRBV9 | few | TGTGCCAGCAGCGTAGACGGGAGTCCCAGCACAGATACGCAGTATTTT | CASSVDGSPSTDTQYF
- | 12 | TRBJ1-1 | TRBV11-1 | many | TGTGCCAGCAGCCCCGTAAACCCTGAAGCTTTCTTT | CASSPVNPEAFF
- | 16 | TRBJ2-1 | TRBV28 | - | TGTGCCAGCAGCGGCGGGACAGCCAAGTTCTACAATGAGCAGTTCTTC | CASSGGTAKFYNEQFF
- | 13 | TRBJ2-7 | TRBV6-1 | - | TGTGCCAGCAGTGTGGCAGGAGACTACGAGCAGTACTTC | CASSVAGDYEQYF
- | 15 | TRBJ1-5 | TRBV19 | - | TGTGCCAGTAGTATAGAGGCCAGGGGAAGGCAGCCCCAGCATTTT | CASSIEARGRQPQHF
TRBD2 | 14 | TRBJ2-2 | TRBV9 | many | TGTGCCACCACGGGACTAGCGGAAACCGGGGAGCTGTTTTTT | CATTGLAETGELFF
TRBD2 | 16 | TRBJ2-3 | TRBV5-6 | - | TGTGCCAGCAGCCACTCCACTAGCGGGAAAGCAGATACGCAGTATTTT | CASSHSTSGKADTQYF
TRBD2 | 17 | TRBJ2-5 | TRBV29-1 | - | TGCAGCGTTGAAGGGACTAGCGGAATGGTGTTTGGAGAGACCCAGTACTTC | CSVEGTSGMVFGETQYF
- | 14 | TRBJ2-1 | TRBV2 | - | TGTGCCAGCAGTGAAGGACAGCCGTACAATGAGCAGTTCTTC | CASSEGQPYNEQFF
- | 15 | TRBJ1-1 | TRBV9 | - | TGTGCCAGCAGCGTAGAGGCAGGCCTGAACACTGAAGCTTTCTTT | CASSVEAGLNTEAFF
TRBD1 | 15 | TRBJ2-7 | TRBV11-2 | - | TGTGCCAGCAGCCCCTCGACAGGGCCGGCGTACGAGCAGTACTTC | CASSPSTGPAYEQYF
- | 15 | TRBJ2-1 | TRBV9 | - | TGTGCCAGCAGCGTAGGCGGGGCCTCCTACAATGAGCAGTTCTTC | CASSVGGASYNEQFF
TRBD1 | 16 | TRBJ2-7 | TRBV7-8 | - | TGTGCCAGCAGCTTACGGGGGGACAGGGCCTCCTACGAGCAGTACTTC | CASSLRGDRASYEQYF
- | 11 | TRBJ1-1 | TRBV7-6 | - | TGTGCCAGCAGCTTAGGGACTGAAGCTTTCTTT | CASSLGTEAFF
- | 15 | TRBJ2-6 | TRBV2 | - | TGTGCCAGCAGTCTTGGGAGCTCTGGGGCCAACGTCCTGACTTTC | CASSLGSSGANVLTF
- | 14 | TRBJ2-7 | TRBV7-8 | - | TGTGCCAGCAGCCCCCGATGGACGCCCTACGAGCAGTACTTC | CASSPRWTPYEQYF
- | 13 | TRBJ2-1 | TRBV11-2 | - | TGTGCCAGCAGATTTCACGGGAGTACTGAGCAGTTCTTC | CASRFHGSTEQFF
- | 14 | TRBJ1-1 | TRBV10-3 | once | TGTGCCATCAGTGCCCGGGGAGGTTCCACTGAAGCTTTCTTT | CAISARGGSTEAFF
- | 17 | TRBJ2-5 | TRBV4-1 | - | TGCGCCAGCAGCCAAGGCCCCCTCAGGGGGGTGGGAGAGACCCAGTACTTC | CASSQGPLRGVGETQYF
TRBD2 | 15 | TRBJ2-3 | TRBV5-1 | - | TGCGCCAGCAGCCTACGGACTAGCGACACAGATACGCAGTATTTT | CASSLRTSDTDTQYF